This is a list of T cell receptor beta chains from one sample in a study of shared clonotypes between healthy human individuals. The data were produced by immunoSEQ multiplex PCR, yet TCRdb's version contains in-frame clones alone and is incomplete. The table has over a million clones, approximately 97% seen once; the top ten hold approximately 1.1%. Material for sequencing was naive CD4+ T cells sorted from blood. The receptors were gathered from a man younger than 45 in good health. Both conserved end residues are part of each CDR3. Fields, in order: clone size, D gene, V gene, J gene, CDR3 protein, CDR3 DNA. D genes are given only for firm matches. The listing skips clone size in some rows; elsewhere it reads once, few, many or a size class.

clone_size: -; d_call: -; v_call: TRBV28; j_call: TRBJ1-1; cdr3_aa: CASSLGQGFGTEAFF; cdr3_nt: TGTGCCAGCAGTTTGGGTCAGGGGTTCGGCACTGAAGCTTTCTTT
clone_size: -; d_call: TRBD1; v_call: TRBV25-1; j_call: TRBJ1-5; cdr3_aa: CASSGQGSNQPQHF; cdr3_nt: TGTGCCAGCAGTGGACAGGGTAGCAATCAGCCCCAGCATTTT
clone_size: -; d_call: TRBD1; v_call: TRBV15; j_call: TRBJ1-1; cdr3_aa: CATSRAGTANTEAFF; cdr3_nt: TGTGCCACCAGCAGGGCCGGGACAGCGAACACTGAAGCTTTCTTT
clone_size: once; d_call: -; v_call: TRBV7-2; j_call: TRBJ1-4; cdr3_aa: CASSPDGTTNEKLFF; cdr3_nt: TGTGCCAGCAGCCCCGACGGTACAACTAATGAAAAACTGTTTTTT
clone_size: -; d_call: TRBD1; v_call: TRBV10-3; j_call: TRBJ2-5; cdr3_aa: CAISTGGKETQYF; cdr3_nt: TGTGCCATCAGCACAGGGGGGAAAGAGACCCAGTACTTC
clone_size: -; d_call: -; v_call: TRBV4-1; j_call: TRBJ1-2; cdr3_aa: CASSHPQSAGTPYGYTF; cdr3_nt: TGCGCCAGCAGCCACCCCCAGTCGGCAGGGACGCCCTATGGCTACACCTTC
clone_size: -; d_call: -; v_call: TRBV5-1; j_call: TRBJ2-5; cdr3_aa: CASSLVDRQETQYF; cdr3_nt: TGCGCCAGCAGCTTGGTAGACAGGCAAGAGACCCAGTACTTC
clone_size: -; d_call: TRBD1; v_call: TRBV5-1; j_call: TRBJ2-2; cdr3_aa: CASSFMVGGTGGSGELFF; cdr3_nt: TGCGCCAGCAGCTTCATGGTCGGAGGGACAGGCGGTTCCGGGGAGCTGTTTTTT
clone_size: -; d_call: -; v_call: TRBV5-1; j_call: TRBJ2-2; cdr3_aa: CASTPGPGSRNTGELFF; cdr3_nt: TGCGCCAGCACCCCGGGCCCGGGTTCCCGAAACACCGGGGAGCTGTTTTTT
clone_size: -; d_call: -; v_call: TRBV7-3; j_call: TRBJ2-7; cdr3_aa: CASSPGRSYEQYF; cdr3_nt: TGTGCCAGCAGCCCCGGGCGATCCTACGAGCAGTACTTC
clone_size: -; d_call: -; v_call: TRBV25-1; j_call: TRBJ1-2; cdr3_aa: CASASPGANYGYTF; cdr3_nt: TGTGCCAGCGCCAGCCCCGGGGCAAACTATGGCTACACCTTC
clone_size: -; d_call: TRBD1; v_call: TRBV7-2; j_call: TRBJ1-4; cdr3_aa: CASSLVAGGRGTNEKLFF; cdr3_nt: TGTGCCAGCAGCTTAGTGGCAGGGGGCAGAGGCACTAATGAAAAACTGTTTTTT
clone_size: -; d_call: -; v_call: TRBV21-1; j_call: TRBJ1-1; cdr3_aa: CASSKDLNTEAFF; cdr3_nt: TGTGCCAGCAGCAAAGATCTAAACACTGAAGCTTTCTTT
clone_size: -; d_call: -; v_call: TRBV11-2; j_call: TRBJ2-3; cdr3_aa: CASSFSIERVPPDTQYF; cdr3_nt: TGTGCCAGCAGCTTCAGTATAGAGAGGGTCCCACCCGATACGCAGTATTTT
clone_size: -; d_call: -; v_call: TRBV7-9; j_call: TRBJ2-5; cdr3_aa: CASSLSKPGLAQYF; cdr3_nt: TGTGCCAGCAGCTTAAGCAAGCCCGGGTTGGCCCAGTACTTC
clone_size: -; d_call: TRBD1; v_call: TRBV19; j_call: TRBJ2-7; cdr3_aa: CASSISLTGTGEMWSSYEQYF; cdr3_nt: TGTGCCAGTAGTATATCCTTAACCGGGACAGGGGAAATGTGGAGCTCCTACGAGCAGTACTTC
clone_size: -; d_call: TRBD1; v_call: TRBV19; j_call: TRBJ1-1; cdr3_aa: CASSELTGQPYGNTEAFF; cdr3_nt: TGTGCCAGTAGTGAACTTACGGGACAGCCCTACGGGAACACTGAAGCTTTCTTT
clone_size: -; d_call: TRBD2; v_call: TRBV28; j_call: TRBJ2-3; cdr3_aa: CASSFQGLAGGDTQYF; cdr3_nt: TGTGCCAGCAGTTTCCAGGGACTAGCGGGAGGGGATACGCAGTATTTT
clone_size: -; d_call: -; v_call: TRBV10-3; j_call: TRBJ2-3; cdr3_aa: CAISWGADTQYF; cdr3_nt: TGTGCCATCAGTTGGGGGGCAGATACGCAGTATTTT
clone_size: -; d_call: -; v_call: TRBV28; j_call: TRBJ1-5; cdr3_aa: CASRSSGNQPQHF; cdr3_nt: TGTGCCAGCAGGTCATCAGGGAATCAGCCCCAGCATTTT
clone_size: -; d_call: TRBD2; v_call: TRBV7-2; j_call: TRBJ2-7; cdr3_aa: CASNRPGRYEQYF; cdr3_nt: TGTGCCAGCAACCGGCCCGGGAGGTACGAGCAGTACTTC
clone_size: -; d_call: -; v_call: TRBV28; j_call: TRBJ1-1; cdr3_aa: CASSFAGTAYTEAFF; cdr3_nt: TGTGCCAGCAGTTTCGCGGGGACTGCGTACACTGAAGCTTTCTTT
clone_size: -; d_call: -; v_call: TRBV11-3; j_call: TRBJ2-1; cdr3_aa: CASSLGINEQFF; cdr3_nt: TGTGCCAGCAGTTTAGGAATCAATGAGCAGTTCTTC
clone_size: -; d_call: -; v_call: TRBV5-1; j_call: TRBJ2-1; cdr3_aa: CASSLDGVVEYNEQFF; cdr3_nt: TGCGCCAGCAGCTTGGATGGGGTTGTGGAATACAATGAGCAGTTCTTC
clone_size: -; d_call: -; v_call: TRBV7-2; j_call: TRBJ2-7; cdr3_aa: CASGSRTRSYEQYF; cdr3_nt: TGTGCCAGCGGCTCTCGAACTAGATCCTACGAGCAGTACTTC
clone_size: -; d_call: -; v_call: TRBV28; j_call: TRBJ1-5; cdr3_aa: CASSFITVYQPQHF; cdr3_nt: TGTGCCAGCAGTTTCATCACCGTGTATCAGCCCCAGCATTTT
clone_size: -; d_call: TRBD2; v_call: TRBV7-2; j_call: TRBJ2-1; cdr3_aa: CASSLIAGVTNEQFF; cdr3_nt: TGTGCCAGCAGCTTGATAGCGGGAGTTACCAATGAGCAGTTCTTC
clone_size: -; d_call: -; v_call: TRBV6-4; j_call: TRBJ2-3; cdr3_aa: CASSDRARADTQYF; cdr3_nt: TGTGCCAGCAGTGACAGGGCAAGGGCAGATACGCAGTATTTT
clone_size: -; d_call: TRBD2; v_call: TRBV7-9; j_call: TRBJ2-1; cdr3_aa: CASSPGTSGSYEQFF; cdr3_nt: TGTGCCAGCAGCCCAGGGACTAGCGGGAGCTATGAGCAGTTCTTC
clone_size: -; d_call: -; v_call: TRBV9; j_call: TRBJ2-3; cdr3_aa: CASSARWNQGDTQYF; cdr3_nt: TGTGCCAGCAGCGCGCGATGGAACCAGGGAGATACGCAGTATTTT
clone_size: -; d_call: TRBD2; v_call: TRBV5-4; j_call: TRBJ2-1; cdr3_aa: CASSLAGGGNEQFF; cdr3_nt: TGTGCCAGCAGCTTGGCCGGCGGGGGGAATGAGCAGTTCTTC
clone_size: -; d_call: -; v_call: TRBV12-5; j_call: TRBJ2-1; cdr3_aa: CASGVGGALYNEQFF; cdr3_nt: TGTGCTAGTGGTGTTGGCGGGGCGCTTTACAATGAGCAGTTCTTC
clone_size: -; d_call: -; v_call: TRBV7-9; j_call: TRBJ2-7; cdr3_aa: CASSPSALGVREQYF; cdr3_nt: TGTGCCAGCAGCCCCTCGGCACTAGGAGTGCGCGAGCAGTACTTC
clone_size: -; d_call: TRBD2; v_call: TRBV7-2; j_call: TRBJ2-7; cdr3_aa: CASSRGLAGEVQYF; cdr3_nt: TGTGCCAGCAGCCGGGGACTAGCGGGGGAAGTGCAGTACTTC
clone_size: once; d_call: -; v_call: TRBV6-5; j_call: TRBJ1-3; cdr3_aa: CASSYFPGMTGNTIYF; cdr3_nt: TGTGCCAGCAGTTACTTTCCAGGGATGACTGGAAACACCATATATTTT
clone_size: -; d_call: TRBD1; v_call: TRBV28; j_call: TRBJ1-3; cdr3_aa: CASSDTGTGGNTIYF; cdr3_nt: TGTGCCAGCAGTGATACCGGGACAGGTGGAAACACCATATATTTT
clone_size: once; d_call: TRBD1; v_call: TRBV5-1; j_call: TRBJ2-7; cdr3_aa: CASSSQGPSSYEQYF; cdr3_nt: TGCGCCAGCAGCTCACAGGGGCCGAGCTCCTACGAGCAGTACTTC
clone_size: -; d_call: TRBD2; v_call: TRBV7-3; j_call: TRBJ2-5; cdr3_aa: CAIPTSGRPLETQYF; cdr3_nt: TGTGCCATCCCGACTAGCGGGAGACCGTTAGAGACCCAGTACTTC
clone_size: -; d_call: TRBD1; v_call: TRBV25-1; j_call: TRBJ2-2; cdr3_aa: CASSVSGGFTGELFF; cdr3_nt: TGTGCCAGCAGTGTTTCAGGGGGCTTCACCGGGGAGCTGTTTTTT
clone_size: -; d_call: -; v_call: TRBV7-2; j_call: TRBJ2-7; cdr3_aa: CASRASAGDSYEQYF; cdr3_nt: TGTGCCAGCAGGGCCTCGGCGGGTGACTCCTACGAGCAGTACTTC
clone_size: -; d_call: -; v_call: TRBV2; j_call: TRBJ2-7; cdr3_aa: CASSEAPPGLTRSYEQYF; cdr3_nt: TGTGCCAGCAGTGAGGCCCCTCCGGGACTCACCCGCTCCTACGAGCAGTACTTC
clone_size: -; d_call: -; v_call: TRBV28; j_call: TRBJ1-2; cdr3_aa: CASSSIGQANYGYTF; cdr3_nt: TGTGCCAGCAGTTCCATCGGGCAGGCTAACTATGGCTACACCTTC
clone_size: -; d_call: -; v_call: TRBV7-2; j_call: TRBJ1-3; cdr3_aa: CASSLDGGRSGNTIYF; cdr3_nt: TGTGCCAGCAGCTTAGATGGGGGTCGCAGTGGAAACACCATATATTTT
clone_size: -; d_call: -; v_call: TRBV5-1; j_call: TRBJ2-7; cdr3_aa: CASSSLDYEQYF; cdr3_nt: TGCGCCAGCAGCTCTCTAGATTACGAGCAGTACTTC
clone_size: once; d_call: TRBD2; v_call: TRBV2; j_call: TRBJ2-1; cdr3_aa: CASSEIRGDYNEQFF; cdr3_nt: TGTGCCAGCAGTGAGATTCGGGGGGACTACAATGAGCAGTTCTTC
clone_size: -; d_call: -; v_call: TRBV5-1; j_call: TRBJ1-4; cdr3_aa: CASSYPGTGNEKLFF; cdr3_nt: TGCGCCAGCAGCTACCCCGGGACGGGTAATGAAAAACTGTTTTTT
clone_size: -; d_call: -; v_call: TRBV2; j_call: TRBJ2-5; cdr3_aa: CASRGYQETQYF; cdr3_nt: TGTGCCAGCAGGGGATACCAAGAGACCCAGTACTTC
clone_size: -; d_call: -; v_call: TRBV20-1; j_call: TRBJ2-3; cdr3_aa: CSPSRVDTQYF; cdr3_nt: TGCAGTCCGTCGAGGGTAGATACGCAGTATTTT
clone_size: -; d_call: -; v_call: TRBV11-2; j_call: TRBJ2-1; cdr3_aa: CASNSRGRSFYNEQFF; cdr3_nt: TGTGCCAGCAACTCACGGGGGAGGAGCTTCTACAATGAGCAGTTCTTC
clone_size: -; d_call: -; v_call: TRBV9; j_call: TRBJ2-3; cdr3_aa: CASSVEGLTDTQYF; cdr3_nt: TGTGCCAGCAGCGTAGAGGGTCTGACAGATACGCAGTATTTT
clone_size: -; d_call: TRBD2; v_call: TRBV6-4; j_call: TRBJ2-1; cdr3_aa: CASSDSGLAGGPSSYNEQFF; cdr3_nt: TGTGCCAGCAGTGACTCGGGACTAGCGGGAGGTCCTAGCTCCTACAATGAGCAGTTCTTC
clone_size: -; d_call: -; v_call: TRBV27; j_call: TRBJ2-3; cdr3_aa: CASSREDTQYF; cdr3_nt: TGTGCCAGCAGCCGGGAGGATACGCAGTATTTT
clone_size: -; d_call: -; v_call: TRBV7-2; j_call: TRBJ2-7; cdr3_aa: CASSLRGGRDYEQYF; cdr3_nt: TGTGCCAGCAGCTTGAGAGGGGGGCGAGATTACGAGCAGTACTTC
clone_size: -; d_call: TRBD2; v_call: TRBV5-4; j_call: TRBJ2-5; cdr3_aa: CASSPPGLAGVSYQETQYF; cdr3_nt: TGTGCCAGCAGCCCCCCGGGACTAGCGGGAGTATCCTACCAAGAGACCCAGTACTTC
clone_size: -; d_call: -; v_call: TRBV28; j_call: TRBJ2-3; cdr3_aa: CASSPRRTSTDTQYF; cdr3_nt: TGTGCCAGCAGTCCCCGCCGGACTAGCACAGATACGCAGTATTTT